This T cell receptor beta chain was identified during a study of shared clonotypes between healthy human individuals. Turning to the study itself: CD4 naive and memory got three plates each, CD8 naive two, CD8 memory one. The study, taken as a whole, reports: Limitation of the genetic and exposure-history diversity represented came from the few donors.

The germline V gene has CDR1 PRHDT and CDR2 FYEKMQ (reference sequence). Trimming pared 0 bases from V and 5 bases from J, leaving 5 bases between. The length of the CDR3 is 12 residues. As defined, naive CD8 cells were CD45RO-negative and positively selected for CCR7, with terminally differentiated effector memory CD45RA+ cells excluded. For every subset, genomic DNA was evenly distributed across several immunoSEQ plates. Repertoires were generated with immunoSEQ multiplex PCR, while TCRdb's copy carries only in-frame clones and drops some. This table holds more than 2 million clones, around 93% found once. For this clone: Its antigen is unknown.

The chain uses TRBV13 and TRBJ2-7; D not resolved. The clonotype comes from a man between 18 and 35 years old in good health. Some clones in this sample may be carry-over from other donors' samples. Material: naive CD8+ T cells from PBMCs. The CDR3 sequence: CASSLGRHEQYF. DNA of the CDR3: TGTGCCAGCAGCTTAGGCAGACACGAGCAGTACTTC.